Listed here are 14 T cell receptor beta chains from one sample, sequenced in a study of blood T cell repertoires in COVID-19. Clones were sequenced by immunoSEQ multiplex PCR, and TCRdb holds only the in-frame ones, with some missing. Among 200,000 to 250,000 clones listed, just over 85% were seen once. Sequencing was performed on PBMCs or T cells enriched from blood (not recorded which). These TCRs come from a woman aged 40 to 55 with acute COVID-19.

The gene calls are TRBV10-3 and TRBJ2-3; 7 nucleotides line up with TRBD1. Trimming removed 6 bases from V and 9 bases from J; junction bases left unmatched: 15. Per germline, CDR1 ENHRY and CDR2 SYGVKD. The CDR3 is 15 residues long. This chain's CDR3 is CAIRTGDRTPETQYF. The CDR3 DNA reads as TGTGCCATCAGAACAGGGGACCGTACTCCCGAGACGCAGTATTTT.

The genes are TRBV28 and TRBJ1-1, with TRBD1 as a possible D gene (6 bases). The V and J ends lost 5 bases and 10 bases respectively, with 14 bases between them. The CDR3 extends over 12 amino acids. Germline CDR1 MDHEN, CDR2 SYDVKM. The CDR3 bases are TGTGCCAGCAGTCTCGGTGGGGGCGTAGCTTTCTTT. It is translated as CASSLGGGVAFF.

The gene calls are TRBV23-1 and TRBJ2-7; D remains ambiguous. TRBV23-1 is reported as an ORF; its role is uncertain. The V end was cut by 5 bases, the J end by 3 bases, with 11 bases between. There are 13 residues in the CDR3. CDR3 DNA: TGCGCCAGCAGTGAAGACTTAGACTACGAGCAGTACTTC. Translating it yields CASSEDLDYEQYF.

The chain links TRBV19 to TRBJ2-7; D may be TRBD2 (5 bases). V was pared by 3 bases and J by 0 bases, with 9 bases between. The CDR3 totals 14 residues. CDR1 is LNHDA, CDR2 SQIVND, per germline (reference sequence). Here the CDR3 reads CASSMDRDSYEQYF. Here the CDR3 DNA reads TGTGCCAGTAGTATGGACCGGGACTCCTACGAGCAGTACTTC. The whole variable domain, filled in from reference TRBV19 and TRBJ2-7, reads DGGITQSPKYLFRKEGQNVTLSCEQNLNHDAMYWYRQDPGQGLRLIYYSQIVNDFQKGDIAEGYSVSREKKESFPLTVTSAQKNPTAFYLCASSMDRDSYEQYFGPGTRLTVT.

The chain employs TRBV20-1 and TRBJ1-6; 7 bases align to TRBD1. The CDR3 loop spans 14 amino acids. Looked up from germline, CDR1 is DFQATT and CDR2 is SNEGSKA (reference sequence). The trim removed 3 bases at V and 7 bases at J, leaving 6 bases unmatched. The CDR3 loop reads CSASSGTVNSPLHF. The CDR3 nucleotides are TGCAGTGCTAGTTCCGGGACAGTGAATTCACCCCTCCACTTT.

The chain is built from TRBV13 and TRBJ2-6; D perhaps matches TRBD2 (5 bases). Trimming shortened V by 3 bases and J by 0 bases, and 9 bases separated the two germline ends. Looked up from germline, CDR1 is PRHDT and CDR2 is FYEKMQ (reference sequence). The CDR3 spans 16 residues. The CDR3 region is CASSLRRSSGANVLTF. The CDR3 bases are TGTGCCAGCAGCTTGAGGAGGAGCTCTGGGGCCAACGTCCTGACTTTC.

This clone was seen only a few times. In DNA, the CDR3 is TGTGCCAGCAGGCCCCTAGCGGGCCGGGGGGAGACCCAGTACTTC. Translated: CASRPLAGRGETQYF. V is TRBV6-5 and J is TRBJ2-5; 8 nucleotides align to TRBD2. Germline CDR1 reads MNHEY; CDR2 reads SVGAGI. The length of the CDR3 is 15 residues. Trimming cost V 6 bases and J 5 bases; bases outside gene matches: 11.

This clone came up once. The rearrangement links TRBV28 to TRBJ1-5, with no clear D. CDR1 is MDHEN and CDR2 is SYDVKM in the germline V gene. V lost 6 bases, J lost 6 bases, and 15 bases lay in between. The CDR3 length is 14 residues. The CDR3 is CASSLYEGGQPQHF. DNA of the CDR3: TGTGCCAGCAGCCTCTACGAGGGCGGTCAGCCCCAGCATTTT. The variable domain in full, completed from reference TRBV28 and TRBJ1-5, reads DVKVTQSSRYLVKRTGEKVFLECVQDMDHENMFWYRQDPGLGLRLIYFSYDVKMKEKGDIPEGYSVSREKKERFSLILESASTNQTSMYLCASSLYEGGQPQHFGDGTRLSIL.

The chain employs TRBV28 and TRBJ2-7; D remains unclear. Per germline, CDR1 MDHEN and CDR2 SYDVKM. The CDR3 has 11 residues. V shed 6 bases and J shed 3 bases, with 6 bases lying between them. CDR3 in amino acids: CASSTSYEQYF. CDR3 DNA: TGTGCCAGCAGCACCAGCTACGAGCAGTACTTC.

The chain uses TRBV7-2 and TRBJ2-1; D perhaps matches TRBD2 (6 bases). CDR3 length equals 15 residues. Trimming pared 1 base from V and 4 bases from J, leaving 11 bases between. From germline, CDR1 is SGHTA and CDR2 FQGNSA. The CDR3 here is CASSLDGLAYNEQFF. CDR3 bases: TGTGCCAGCAGCTTAGACGGCCTAGCGTACAATGAGCAGTTCTTC.

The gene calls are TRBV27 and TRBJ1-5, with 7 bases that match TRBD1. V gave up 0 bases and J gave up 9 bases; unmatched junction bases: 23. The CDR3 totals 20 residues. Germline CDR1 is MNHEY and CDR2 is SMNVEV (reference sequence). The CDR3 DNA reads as TGTGCCAGCAGTTTATCGAATGTTAGGGGGGTACAGGGGTTGGTGGGGCCCCAGCATTTT. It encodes CASSLSNVRGVQGLVGPQHF.

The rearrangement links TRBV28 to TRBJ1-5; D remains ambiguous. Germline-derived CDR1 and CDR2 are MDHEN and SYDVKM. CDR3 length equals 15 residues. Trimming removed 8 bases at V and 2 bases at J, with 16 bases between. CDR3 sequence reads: CASAMAGIGNQPQHF. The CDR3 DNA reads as TGTGCCAGCGCCATGGCGGGAATCGGCAATCAGCCCCAGCATTTT.

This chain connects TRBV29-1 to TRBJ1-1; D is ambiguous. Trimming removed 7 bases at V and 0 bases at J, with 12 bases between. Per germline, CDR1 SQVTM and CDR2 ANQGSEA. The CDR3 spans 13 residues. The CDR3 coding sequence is TGCAGCGCCTCTCGCGGGATGAACACTGAAGCTTTCTTT. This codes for CSASRGMNTEAFF.

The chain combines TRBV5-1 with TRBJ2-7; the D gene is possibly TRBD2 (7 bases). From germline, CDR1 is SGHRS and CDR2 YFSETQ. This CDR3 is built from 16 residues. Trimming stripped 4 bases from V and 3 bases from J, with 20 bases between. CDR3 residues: CASSPKGGTVGYEQYF. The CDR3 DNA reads TGCGCCAGCAGCCCCAAGGGGGGGACTGTTGGCTACGAGCAGTACTTC.